This TCR beta chain was sequenced during a study of T cell changes during pregnancy in multiple sclerosis (dated by TCRdb to about 2019). Background for the entire study: The study looked at changes in the T cell repertoire across pregnancy in women with multiple sclerosis.

This clone was counted between two and nine times. There is no known antigen for this receptor. Per-base quality was not reported, and no clone a single base away is much larger than it. V sheds 11 bases and J sheds 1 base, leaving 19 bases between their ends. From cysteine to phenylalanine, the CDR3 is 15 amino acids long. Of all the DNA, just the CDR3 is kept, 45 bases in frame from base 1. The germline V gene specifies MDHEN as CDR1 and SYDVKM as CDR2. The method behind the library was the immunoSEQ multiplex PCR assay. Sourced from immuneACCESS, this table was stored by TCRdb with only in-frame sequences that have V and J called. A share of the clones is absent; for the studies checked, an unresolved V gene accounts for under half, and the remainder has no known explanation. Here the sample has approximately 59,000 clones; around nine tenths occur a single time. The biggest ten clones account for 1.1% to 1.5% of the sample.

The sequences come from peripheral blood, collected in the third trimester of pregnancy. This TCR derives from a female donor in good health, enrolled as a control in a pregnancy study. This chain joins TRBV28 to TRBJ2-3; the D segment could be TRBD1, given 6 matching bases. The CDR3 region: CAPSSRDTCTDTQYF. The DNA sequence is given as TGTGCCCCCAGTTCTAGGGACACATGCACAGATACGCAGTATTTT.